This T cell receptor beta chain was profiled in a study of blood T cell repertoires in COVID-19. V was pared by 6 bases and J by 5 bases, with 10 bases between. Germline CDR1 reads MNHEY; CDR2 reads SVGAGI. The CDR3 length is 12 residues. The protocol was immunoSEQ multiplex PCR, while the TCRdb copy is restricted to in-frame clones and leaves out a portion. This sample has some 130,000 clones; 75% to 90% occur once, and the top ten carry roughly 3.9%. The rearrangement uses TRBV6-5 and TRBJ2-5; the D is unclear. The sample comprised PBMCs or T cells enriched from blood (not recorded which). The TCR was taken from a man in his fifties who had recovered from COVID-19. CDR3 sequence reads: CASSLVRETQYF. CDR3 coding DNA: TGTGCCAGCAGCTTAGTGCGGGAGACCCAGTACTTC.